This entry features one T cell receptor beta chain sequence. Its antigen is undetermined. It was CD45RO-negative cells, positively selected for CCR7, that made up naive CD8 cells, with terminally differentiated effector memory CD45RA+ cells excluded. These data come from a study of shared clonotypes between healthy human individuals. Study conclusions and caveats: As a rule, naive subsets had a larger estimated richness than memory subsets.

Some clones are missing from TCRdb's copy, which holds only in-frame ones; the method was immunoSEQ multiplex PCR. The sample contains fewer than 1 million clones, about 97% of which appear only once. Germline V gene data show CDR1 as MGHRA and CDR2 as YSYEKL. This CDR3 has 14 amino acids. The V and J ends lost 4 bases and 2 bases respectively, with 9 bases between them. Sequenced sample: naive CD8+ T cells sorted from blood. The clonotype comes from a man aged 30 to 39 in good health. The V gene is TRBV4-1, the J gene TRBJ1-5, with D hard to call. The CDR3 loop reads CASSRDPGNQPQHF. In nucleotides, the CDR3 is TGCGCCAGCAGCCGAGATCCGGGCAATCAGCCCCAGCATTTT.